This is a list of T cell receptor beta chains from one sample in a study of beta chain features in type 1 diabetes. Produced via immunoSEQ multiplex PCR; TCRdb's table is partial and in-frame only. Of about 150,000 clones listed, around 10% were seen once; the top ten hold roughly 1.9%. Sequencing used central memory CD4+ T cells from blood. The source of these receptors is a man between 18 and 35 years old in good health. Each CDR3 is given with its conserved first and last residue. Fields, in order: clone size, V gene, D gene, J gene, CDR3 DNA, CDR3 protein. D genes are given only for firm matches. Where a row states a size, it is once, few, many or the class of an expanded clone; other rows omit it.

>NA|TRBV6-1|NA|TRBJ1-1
TGTGCCGTACCTAAACAGGGATCCACTGAAGCTTTCTTT
CAVPKQGSTEAFF
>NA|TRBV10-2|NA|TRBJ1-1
TGCGCCACATGGGGTTTTAGGACGAACACTGAAGCTTTCTTT
CATWGFRTNTEAFF
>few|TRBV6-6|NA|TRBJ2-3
TGTGCCAGCAGTGCGGCAGATACGCAGTATTTT
CASSAADTQYF
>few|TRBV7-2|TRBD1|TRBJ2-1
TGTGCCAGCAACTGGGGACAGTACAATGAGCAGTTCTTC
CASNWGQYNEQFF
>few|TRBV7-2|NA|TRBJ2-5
TGTGCCAGCAGCTTAGAGGGGGGGAGGGAGACCCAGTACTTC
CASSLEGGRETQYF
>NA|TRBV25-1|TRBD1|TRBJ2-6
TGTGCCAGCAGTCCACGGAACAGGGGCCGCTCTGGGGCCAACGTCCTGACTTTC
CASSPRNRGRSGANVLTF
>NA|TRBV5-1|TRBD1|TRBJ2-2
TGCGCCAGCAGCTCTCAAACAGGGGCTGCGAACACCGGGGAGCTGTTTTTT
CASSSQTGAANTGELFF
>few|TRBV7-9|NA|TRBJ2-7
TGTGCCAGCAGTCACACTTCAGGCGGGCAGTACTTC
CASSHTSGGQYF
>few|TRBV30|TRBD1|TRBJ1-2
TGTGCCTGGAGTGACCCGGGACAGGGTAGGGATGGCTACACCTTC
CAWSDPGQGRDGYTF
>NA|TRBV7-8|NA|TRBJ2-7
TGTGCCAGCAGCCAAAGGCGACTAGTTTACGAGCAGTACTTC
CASSQRRLVYEQYF
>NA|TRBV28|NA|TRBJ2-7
TGTGCCGGGGGGGACAGCCTCTACGAGCAGTACTTC
CAGGDSLYEQYF
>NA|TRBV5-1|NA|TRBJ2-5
TGCGCCAGCAGCACCCCGCCCCGAGAGACCCAGTACTTC
CASSTPPRETQYF
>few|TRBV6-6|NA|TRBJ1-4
TGTGCCAGCAGTTACAGGGGAATGGGTGAAAAACTGTTTTTT
CASSYRGMGEKLFF
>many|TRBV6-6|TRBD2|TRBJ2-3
TGTGCCAGCAGTCCCGTATTAGGGAGGGGCGCAGATACGCAGTATTTT
CASSPVLGRGADTQYF
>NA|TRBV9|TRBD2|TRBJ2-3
TGTGCCAGCAGCCTAACTAGCGGGGCACTTCCAGATACGCAGTATTTT
CASSLTSGALPDTQYF
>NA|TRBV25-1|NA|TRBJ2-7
TGTGCCAGCAGTGTCGGGGGTTACGAGCAGTACTTC
CASSVGGYEQYF
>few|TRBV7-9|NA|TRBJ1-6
TGTGCCAGCAGCTCTACGGGGGCTGGTAATTCACCCCTCCACTTT
CASSSTGAGNSPLHF
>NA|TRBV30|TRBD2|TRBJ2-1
TGTGCCTGGAGTGTACTAAAGGTCCCGGCTAGCGGGACGAAGAGCTCCTACAATGAGCAGTTCTTC
CAWSVLKVPASGTKSSYNEQFF
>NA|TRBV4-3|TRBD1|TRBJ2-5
TGCGCCAGCAGCCAGGCTCAGACAGGGGGTAGGACCCGAGCTTGGGAGACCCAGTACTTC
CASSQAQTGGRTRAWETQYF
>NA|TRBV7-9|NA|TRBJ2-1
TGTGCCAGCAGTCGGGGCCGGTACAATGAGCAGTTCTTC
CASSRGRYNEQFF
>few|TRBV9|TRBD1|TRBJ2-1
TGTGCCAGCAGCGCCGAGGCAGGGGGTCCGCAAGGGAATGAGCAGTTCTTC
CASSAEAGGPQGNEQFF
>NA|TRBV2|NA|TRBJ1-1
TGTGCCAGCAGCGAAAAGACAGGAACTACTGAAGCTTTCTTT
CASSEKTGTTEAFF
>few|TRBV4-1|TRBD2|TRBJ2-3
TGCGCCAGCAGCCAAGAGGGACCGGGACTAATCACAGATACGCAGTATTTT
CASSQEGPGLITDTQYF
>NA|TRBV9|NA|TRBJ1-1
TGTGCCAGCAGCGTAGTATTGAACACTGAAGCTTTCTTT
CASSVVLNTEAFF
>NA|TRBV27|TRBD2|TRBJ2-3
TGTGCCAGCAGTCTAGCGGGCACAGATACGCAGTATTTT
CASSLAGTDTQYF
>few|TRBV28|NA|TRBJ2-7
TGTGCCAGCAGCGCGCCTAGGGAGCAGTACTTC
CASSAPREQYF
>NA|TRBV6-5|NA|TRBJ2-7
TGTGCCAGCAGTTATGTGAAGGGTCAAGGGCAGTACTTC
CASSYVKGQGQYF
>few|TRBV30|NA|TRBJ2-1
TGTGCCTGGGGTCCCCGTTACAATGAGCAGTTCTTC
CAWGPRYNEQFF
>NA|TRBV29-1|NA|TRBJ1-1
TGCAGCGTTGAAGGTCCAGGAACGAACACTGAAGCTTTCTTT
CSVEGPGTNTEAFF
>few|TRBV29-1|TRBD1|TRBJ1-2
TGCAGCGTTGAAGATACGGCCCCGGGACAGGGGACCCCAGGTGACTATGGCTACACCTTC
CSVEDTAPGQGTPGDYGYTF